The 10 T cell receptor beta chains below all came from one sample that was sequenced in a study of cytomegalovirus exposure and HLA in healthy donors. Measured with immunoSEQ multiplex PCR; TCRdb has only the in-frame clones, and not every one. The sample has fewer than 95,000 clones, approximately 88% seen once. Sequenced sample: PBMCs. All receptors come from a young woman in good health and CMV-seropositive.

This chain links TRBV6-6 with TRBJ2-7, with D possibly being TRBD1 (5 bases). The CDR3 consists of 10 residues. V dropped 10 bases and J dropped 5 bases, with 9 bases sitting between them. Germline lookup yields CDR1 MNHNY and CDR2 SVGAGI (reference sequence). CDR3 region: CATLGDEQYF. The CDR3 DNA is TGTGCCACCCTAGGGGACGAGCAGTACTTC.

Here the CDR3 reads CASSITGGDNEQFF. In DNA, the CDR3 is TGTGCCAGTAGTATTACAGGGGGTGACAATGAGCAGTTCTTC. The rearrangement links TRBV19 to TRBJ2-1; 8 bases line up with TRBD1. This CDR3 has 14 amino acids. Germline CDR1 is LNHDA and CDR2 is SQIVND (reference sequence). J gave up 5 bases and V 3 bases, and 3 bases lay outside the gene matches.

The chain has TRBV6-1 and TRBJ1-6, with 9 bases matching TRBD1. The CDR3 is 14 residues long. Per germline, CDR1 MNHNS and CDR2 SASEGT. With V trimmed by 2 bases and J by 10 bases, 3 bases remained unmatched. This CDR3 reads CASSEWGTGSPLHF. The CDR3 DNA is TGTGCCAGCAGTGAATGGGGGACAGGGTCACCCCTCCACTTT.

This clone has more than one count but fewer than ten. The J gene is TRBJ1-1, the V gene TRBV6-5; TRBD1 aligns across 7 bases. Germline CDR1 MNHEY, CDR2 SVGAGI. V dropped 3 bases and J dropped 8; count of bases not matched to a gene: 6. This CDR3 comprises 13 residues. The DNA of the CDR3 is TGTGCCAGCAGTTATAGCCGGGGACAGGAAGCTTTCTTT. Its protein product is CASSYSRGQEAFF.

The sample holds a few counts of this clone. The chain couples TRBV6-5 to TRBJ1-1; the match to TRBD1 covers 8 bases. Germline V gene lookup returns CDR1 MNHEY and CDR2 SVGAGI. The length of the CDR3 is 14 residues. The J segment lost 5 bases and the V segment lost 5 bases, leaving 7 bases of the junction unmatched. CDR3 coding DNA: TGTGCCAGCAGTGATCGGACAGGGCGGACTGAAGCTTTCTTT. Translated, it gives CASSDRTGRTEAFF.

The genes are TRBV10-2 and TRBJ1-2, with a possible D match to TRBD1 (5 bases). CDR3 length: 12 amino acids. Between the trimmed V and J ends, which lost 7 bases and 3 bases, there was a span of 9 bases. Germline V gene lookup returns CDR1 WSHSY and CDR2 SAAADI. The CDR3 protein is CASNGGDYGYTF. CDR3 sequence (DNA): TGCGCCAGCAACGGGGGAGACTATGGCTACACCTTC.

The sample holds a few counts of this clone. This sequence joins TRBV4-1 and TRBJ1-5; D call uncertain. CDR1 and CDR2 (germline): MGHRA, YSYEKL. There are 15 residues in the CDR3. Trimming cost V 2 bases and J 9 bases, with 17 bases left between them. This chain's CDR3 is CASSQISPSTGPQHF. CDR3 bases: TGCGCCAGCAGCCAAATATCCCCATCCACGGGGCCCCAGCATTTT.

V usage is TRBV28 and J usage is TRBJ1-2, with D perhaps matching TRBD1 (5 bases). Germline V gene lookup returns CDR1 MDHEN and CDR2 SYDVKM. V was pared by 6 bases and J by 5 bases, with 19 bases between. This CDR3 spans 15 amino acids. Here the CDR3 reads CASSPGGPFWYGYTF. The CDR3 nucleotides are TGTGCCAGCAGCCCCGGGGGTCCTTTTTGGTATGGCTACACCTTC.

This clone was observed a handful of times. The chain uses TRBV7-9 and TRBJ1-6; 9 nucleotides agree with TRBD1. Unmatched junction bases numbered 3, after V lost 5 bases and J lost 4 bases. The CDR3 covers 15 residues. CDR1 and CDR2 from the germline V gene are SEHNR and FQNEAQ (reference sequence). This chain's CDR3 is CASSPGTGYNSPLHF. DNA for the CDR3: TGTGCCAGCAGCCCAGGGACAGGGTATAATTCACCCCTCCACTTT.

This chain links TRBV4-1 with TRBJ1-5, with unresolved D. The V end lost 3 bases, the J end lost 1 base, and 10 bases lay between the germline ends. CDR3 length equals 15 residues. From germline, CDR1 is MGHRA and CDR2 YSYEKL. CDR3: CASSQFRLSNQPQHF. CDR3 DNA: TGCGCCAGCAGCCAGTTTCGTTTGAGCAATCAGCCCCAGCATTTT.